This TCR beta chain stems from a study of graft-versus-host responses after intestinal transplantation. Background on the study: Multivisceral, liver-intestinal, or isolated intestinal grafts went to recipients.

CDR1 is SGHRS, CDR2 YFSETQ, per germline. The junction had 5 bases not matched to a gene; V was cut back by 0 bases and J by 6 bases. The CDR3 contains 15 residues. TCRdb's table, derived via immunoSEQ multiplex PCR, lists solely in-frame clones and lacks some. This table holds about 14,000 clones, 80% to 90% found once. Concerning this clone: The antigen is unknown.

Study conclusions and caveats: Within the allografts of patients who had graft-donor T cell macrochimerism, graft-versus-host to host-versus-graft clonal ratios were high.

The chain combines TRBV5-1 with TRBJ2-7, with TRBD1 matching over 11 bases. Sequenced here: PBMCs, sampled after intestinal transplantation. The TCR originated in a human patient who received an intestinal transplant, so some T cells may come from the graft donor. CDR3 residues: CASSLGPGTGGEQYF. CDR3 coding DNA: TGCGCCAGCAGCTTGGGTCCCGGGACAGGGGGCGAGCAGTACTTC. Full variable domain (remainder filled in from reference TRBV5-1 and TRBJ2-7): KAGVTQTPRYLIKTRGQQVTLSCSPISGHRSVSWYQQTPGQGLQFLFEYFSETQRNKGNFPGRFSGRQFSNSRSEMNVSTLELGDSALYLCASSLGPGTGGEQYFGPGTRLTVT.